Presented here are 31 T cell receptor beta chains from one specimen sequenced in a study of cytomegalovirus exposure and HLA in healthy donors. The PCR contained 60 Vbeta and 13 Jbeta primers. Measured with immunoSEQ multiplex PCR; TCRdb has only the in-frame clones, and not every one. The table includes about 130,000 clones, 70% to 90% detected once. Material: PBMCs. These TCRs come from a man aged 40-49 years in good health and CMV-seronegative.

A single count supports this clone. The chain uses TRBV12-5 and TRBJ2-1, with TRBD1 identical over 9 bases. Trimming took 6 bases from V and 5 from J; bases not matched to a gene: 5. Germline V lookup: CDR1 LGHNT, CDR2 FRNRAP. This CDR3 has 14 residues. This CDR3 is CASGPGTGHNEQFF. In DNA form, the CDR3 reads TGTGCTAGTGGCCCCGGGACAGGGCACAATGAGCAGTTCTTC.

The chain combines TRBV18 with TRBJ2-1, with 7 bases that match TRBD2. In germline, CDR1 is KGHSH, CDR2 LQKENI. The junction had 13 bases not matched to a gene; V was cut back by 6 bases and J by 8 bases. This CDR3 is built from 15 residues. CDR3 in amino acids: CASSGVAGGIDEQFF. CDR3 DNA: TGTGCCAGCTCGGGCGTAGCGGGCGGCATCGATGAGCAGTTCTTC.

The CDR3 region has the DNA TGTGCCAGCAGCCCATTTGGCGGGGGCCCCGGGAATGAGCAGTTCTTC. Amino acids: CASSPFGGGPGNEQFF. The chain has TRBV7-3 and TRBJ2-1, with a possible D match to TRBD2 (7 bases). Trimming cost V 5 bases and J 7 bases, with 21 bases left between them. Looked up from germline, CDR1 is SGHTA and CDR2 is FQGTGA. The CDR3 has 16 amino acids. The whole variable domain, remainder taken from reference TRBV7-3 and TRBJ2-1, is GAGVSQTPSNKVTEKGKYVELRCDPISGHTALYWYRQSLGQGPEFLIYFQGTGAADDSGLPNDRFFAVRPEGSVSTLKIQRTERGDSAVYLCASSPFGGGPGNEQFFGPGTRLTVL.

The chain carries TRBV29-1 and TRBJ2-3; 9 nucleotides match TRBD1. The CDR3 runs 15 residues. CDR1 SQVTM and CDR2 ANQGSEA come from the germline V gene. The ends lost 7 bases at V and 0 bases at J; junction bases unmatched: 8. CDR3 sequence reads: CSAEGDRASTDTQYF. The CDR3 bases are TGCAGCGCCGAAGGGGACAGGGCTAGCACAGATACGCAGTATTTT.

This sequence joins TRBV5-1 and TRBJ2-7, with D tentatively TRBD2 (6 bases). The V gene lost 0 bases and the J gene lost 4 bases, with 11 bases spanning the gap. The CDR3 extends over 14 amino acids. Germline loops: CDR1 SGHRS, CDR2 YFSETQ. For the CDR3, the DNA is TGCGCCAGCAGCTTGGATATCGGGGGATACGAGCAGTACTTC. It translates to CASSLDIGGYEQYF. The entire variable domain, with the rest obtained from reference TRBV5-1 and TRBJ2-7, is as follows: KAGVTQTPRYLIKTRGQQVTLSCSPISGHRSVSWYQQTPGQGLQFLFEYFSETQRNKGNFPGRFSGRQFSNSRSEMNVSTLELGDSALYLCASSLDIGGYEQYFGPGTRLTVT.

V and J are TRBV27 and TRBJ1-2; TRBD1 might be the D (5 bases). V lost 3 bases to trimming and J lost 3 bases, with 8 bases between them. The CDR3 consists of 13 residues. The germline gives CDR1 MNHEY, CDR2 SMNVEV (reference sequence). This chain's CDR3 is CASSLGGYYGYTF. For the CDR3, the DNA is TGTGCCAGCAGTTTGGGGGGTTACTATGGCTACACCTTC.

V usage is TRBV4-2 and J usage is TRBJ1-2; 7 bases align to TRBD1. The CDR3 totals 16 residues. The junction had 12 bases not matched to a gene; V was cut back by 3 bases and J by 5 bases. Germline lookup yields CDR1 LGHNA and CDR2 YNFKEQ. CDR3 bases: TGTGCCAGCAGCCAGTCTGCCGGACAGGCTCAATATGGCTACACCTTC. Its translation is CASSQSAGQAQYGYTF.

This clone occurred once. The chain joins TRBV6-1 to TRBJ1-2, with TRBD1 matching over 9 bases. The CDR3 is made up of 16 amino acids. The J segment lost 2 bases and the V segment lost 4 bases, leaving 8 bases of the junction unmatched. Germline V gene data show CDR1 as MNHNS and CDR2 as SASEGT. The CDR3 DNA sequence: TGTGCCAGCAGTGGCCGCCGACAGGGGGAAAACTATGGCTACACCTTC. Translating gives CASSGRRQGENYGYTF.

V gene TRBV19 combines with J gene TRBJ1-1; D uncertain. This CDR3 is built from 16 residues. V lost 3 bases, J lost 5 bases, and 19 bases lay in between. In germline, CDR1 is LNHDA, CDR2 SQIVND (reference sequence). CDR3 region: CASSINPDSARTEAFF. The DNA for the CDR3 is TGTGCCAGTAGTATTAACCCGGACTCGGCGCGGACTGAAGCTTTCTTT.

The genes are TRBV27 and TRBJ1-6; possible D gene TRBD1, 6 bases. CDR1 is MNHEY, CDR2 SMNVEV, per germline (reference sequence). The V and J ends lost 6 bases and 10 bases respectively, with 16 bases between them. CDR3 size: 14 residues. CDR3 residues: CASRRGKADSPLHF. In DNA, the CDR3 is TGTGCCAGCAGGAGGGGGAAGGCGGACTCACCCCTCCACTTT.

The chain links TRBV15 to TRBJ2-3; 12 bases are a match to TRBD2. The CDR3 has 17 amino acids. J was trimmed by 2 bases and V by 3 bases; bases with no gene match: 6. CDR1 and CDR2 (germline): LNHNV, YYDKDF (reference sequence). Written as DNA, the CDR3 is TGTGCCACCAGCAGGGACTGGACTAGCGGGGCCACAGATACGCAGTATTTT. Amino acid sequence: CATSRDWTSGATDTQYF.

The chain employs TRBV7-2 and TRBJ2-7, with D tentatively TRBD1 (6 bases). Germline-derived CDR1 and CDR2 are SGHTA and FQGNSA. The CDR3 covers 14 residues. V dropped 4 bases and J dropped 2 bases, with 12 bases sitting between them. The CDR3 sequence: CASSSWTEAYEQYF. The CDR3 region has the DNA TGTGCCAGCAGCTCTTGGACAGAGGCCTACGAGCAGTACTTC.

This clone was counted once. The rearrangement uses TRBV15 and TRBJ2-3; a possible D gene is TRBD1 (6 bases). Trimming left V 4 bases short and J 0 bases short, with 8 bases between. Germline assignment: CDR1 LNHNV and CDR2 YYDKDF (reference sequence). The CDR3 sequence is 14 residues long. The CDR3 spells CATSTGQSTDTQYF. In DNA form, the CDR3 reads TGTGCCACCAGCACCGGACAGAGCACAGATACGCAGTATTTT.

The chain has TRBV27 and TRBJ2-3, with TRBD2 identical over 10 bases. The length of the CDR3 is 14 residues. CDR1 is MNHEY, CDR2 SMNVEV, per germline (reference sequence). V shed 7 bases, J shed 5 bases, and the junction held 6 bases outside the gene matches. The CDR3 sequence is CASKASGRGDTQYF. CDR3 in DNA: TGTGCCAGCAAGGCTAGCGGGAGAGGAGATACGCAGTATTTT.

The rearrangement joins TRBV10-3 to TRBJ2-3; 12 positions agree with TRBD2. Germline loops: CDR1 ENHRY, CDR2 SYGVKD. CDR3 length: 16 amino acids. The J segment lost 0 bases and the V segment lost 9 bases, leaving 7 bases of the junction unmatched. DNA of the CDR3: TGTGCCATTGCCTCCGGGACTAGCGGGAGCACAGATACGCAGTATTTT. Translated: CAIASGTSGSTDTQYF.

Regarding this clone: Within the sample, other DNA sequences also encode this same CDR3. The rearrangement joins TRBV9 to TRBJ2-5, with D perhaps matching TRBD2 (6 bases). Deletions cut 0 bases from V and 2 bases from J, with 8 bases between. CDR3 length equals 14 residues. Germline assignment: CDR1 SGDLS and CDR2 YYNGEE. The CDR3 region is CASSVDSGQETQYF. CDR3 in DNA: TGTGCCAGCAGCGTAGATAGCGGTCAAGAGACCCAGTACTTC.

This rearrangement joins TRBV19 to TRBJ1-5, with unresolved D. Trimming cost V 1 base and J 4 bases, with 8 bases left between them. Germline V gene data show CDR1 as LNHDA and CDR2 as SQIVND (reference sequence). The CDR3 has 14 residues. Here the CDR3 DNA reads TGTGCCAGTAGTATAGGACAATCTAATCAGCCCCAGCATTTT. Amino acid sequence: CASSIGQSNQPQHF. The full variable domain, its missing parts supplied by reference TRBV19 and TRBJ1-5, is DGGITQSPKYLFRKEGQNVTLSCEQNLNHDAMYWYRQDPGQGLRLIYYSQIVNDFQKGDIAEGYSVSREKKESFPLTVTSAQKNPTAFYLCASSIGQSNQPQHFGDGTRLSIL.

The rearrangement links TRBV6-5 to TRBJ2-5; 8 nucleotides align to TRBD1. The V gene's germline CDR1 is MNHEY and CDR2 SVGAGI. Trimming removed 10 bases from V and 5 bases from J; junction bases left unmatched: 6. CDR3 size: 12 residues. This CDR3 is CATQGVRETQYF. The CDR3 DNA reads as TGTGCCACACAGGGGGTGCGGGAGACCCAGTACTTC.

The V gene is TRBV23-1, the J gene TRBJ2-5; TRBD2 matches at 7 bases. TRBV23-1 is identified as an open reading frame with a role that is uncertain. V lost 2 bases to trimming and J lost 4 bases; unmatched junction nucleotides: 1. CDR3 length: 13 amino acids. As DNA, the CDR3 is TGCGCCAGCAGTCAAGGGAGGGCAGAGACCCAGTACTTC. This translates into CASSQGRAETQYF.

The V call is TRBV19, the J call TRBJ1-5; 7 bases match TRBD1. The CDR3 is 14 residues long. Germline-derived CDR1 and CDR2 are LNHDA and SQIVND (reference sequence). Germline trimming cut 7 bases from V and 2 bases from J; bases unmatched to any gene: 5. In nucleotides, the CDR3 is TGTGCCAGTATGAGAGGACAGGGCAATCAGCCCCAGCATTTT. Translating gives CASMRGQGNQPQHF.

This clone has just one count. J is TRBJ1-6 and V is TRBV27; 9 bases agree with TRBD1. The CDR3 is made up of 14 amino acids. CDR1 and CDR2 from the germline V gene are MNHEY and SMNVEV (reference sequence). J was trimmed by 6 bases and V by 4 bases; bases with no gene match: 1. Here the CDR3 DNA reads TGTGCCAGCAGTTCGACAGGGGGTAATTCACCCCTCCACTTT. Its protein is CASSSTGGNSPLHF.

This chain connects TRBV5-4 to TRBJ2-1; TRBD2 matches at 7 bases. The V gene's germline CDR1 is SGHNT and CDR2 YYREEE (reference sequence). J was trimmed by 5 bases and V by 4 bases; bases with no gene match: 9. CDR3 length: 15 residues. CDR3 sequence (DNA): TGTGCCAGCAGCGTCACCGGGACTAAAAACAATGAGCAGTTCTTC. Protein: CASSVTGTKNNEQFF.

This chain connects TRBV6-6 to TRBJ2-5, with 7 bases identical to TRBD1. Germline V gives CDR1 MNHNY, CDR2 SVGAGI (reference sequence). The CDR3 covers 14 residues. The trim removed 6 bases at V and 4 bases at J, leaving 8 bases unmatched. The CDR3 reads CASSQLQGRETQYF. The CDR3 DNA follows: TGTGCCAGCAGCCAACTACAGGGGAGAGAGACCCAGTACTTC.

As DNA, the CDR3 is TGTGCCAGCAGCAAAGTTACAGCAATTACCTACGAGCAGTACTTC. Protein sequence: CASSKVTAITYEQYF. The chain joins TRBV21-1 to TRBJ2-7; the DNA was not compared with TRBD1, the D call given in the table. TRBV21-1 is assigned pseudogene status. The length of the CDR3 is 15 residues.

The table lists this clone with a few counts. The chain joins TRBV7-2 to TRBJ1-3; TRBD1 might be the D (6 bases). V shed 6 bases and J shed 4 bases, with 16 bases lying between them. This CDR3 comprises 15 residues. The germline V gene encodes CDR1 SGHTA and CDR2 FQGNSA. In DNA form, the CDR3 reads TGTGCCAGCAGTTCGGCAGGGGCGTACGGAAACACCATATATTTT. Residues: CASSSAGAYGNTIYF.

The genes are TRBV11-2 and TRBJ2-2; 7 nucleotides match TRBD2. The CDR3 has 18 amino acids. J was trimmed by 0 bases and V by 5 bases; bases with no gene match: 12. Germline V gives CDR1 SGHAT, CDR2 FQNNGV. The CDR3 spells CASSLRASGVTNTGELFF. CDR3 coding DNA: TGTGCCAGCAGCCTCAGGGCAAGCGGGGTGACGAACACCGGGGAGCTGTTTTTT.

The chain links TRBV18 to TRBJ2-5; possible D gene TRBD2, 5 bases. V was pared by 6 bases and J by 2 bases, with 22 bases between. Germline CDR1 is KGHSH and CDR2 is LQKENI. The CDR3 covers 17 residues. CDR3: CASSPNTGISKQETQYF. In DNA, the CDR3 is TGTGCCAGCTCCCCAAATACGGGGATCTCGAAACAAGAGACCCAGTACTTC.

This clone was counted between two and nine times. The chain links TRBV6-1 to TRBJ1-5, with D possibly TRBD1 on 5 matching bases. Trimming stripped 1 base from V and 3 bases from J, with 13 bases between. Germline CDR1 reads MNHNS; CDR2 reads SASEGT. This CDR3 is built from 16 residues. The CDR3 DNA reads TGTGCCAGCAGTGAAGTGGCAGGGTGGACCAATCAGCCCCAGCATTTT. It yields the protein CASSEVAGWTNQPQHF.

The rearrangement uses TRBV5-6 and TRBJ1-2, with TRBD1 identical over 10 bases. CDR3 length equals 16 residues. Germline lookup yields CDR1 SGHDT and CDR2 YYEEEE. V trimming: 1 base; J trimming: 4 bases; junction bases outside the gene matches: 7. Here the CDR3 reads CASSLSRTGGIYGYTF. The CDR3 DNA follows: TGTGCCAGCAGCTTGTCGCGGACAGGGGGGATCTATGGCTACACCTTC.

The CDR3 reads CASSLDSTGYTF. In DNA, the CDR3 is TGTGCCAGCAGCCTGGACAGCACTGGCTACACCTTC. The chain employs TRBV7-2 and TRBJ1-2; D is perhaps TRBD1 (6 bases). CDR3 length equals 12 residues. Trimming removed 5 bases at V and 7 bases at J, with 11 bases between. Per the germline V gene, CDR1 is SGHTA and CDR2 is FQGNSA.

The chain employs TRBV6-1 and TRBJ1-5; D is perhaps TRBD1 (5 bases). The length of the CDR3 is 13 residues. V lost 7 bases and J 5 bases, leaving 12 bases between the germline ends. Germline-derived CDR1 and CDR2 are MNHNS and SASEGT. The chain's CDR3 is CASNGGRDQPQHF. The CDR3 bases are TGTGCCAGCAACGGGGGGAGGGATCAGCCCCAGCATTTT.